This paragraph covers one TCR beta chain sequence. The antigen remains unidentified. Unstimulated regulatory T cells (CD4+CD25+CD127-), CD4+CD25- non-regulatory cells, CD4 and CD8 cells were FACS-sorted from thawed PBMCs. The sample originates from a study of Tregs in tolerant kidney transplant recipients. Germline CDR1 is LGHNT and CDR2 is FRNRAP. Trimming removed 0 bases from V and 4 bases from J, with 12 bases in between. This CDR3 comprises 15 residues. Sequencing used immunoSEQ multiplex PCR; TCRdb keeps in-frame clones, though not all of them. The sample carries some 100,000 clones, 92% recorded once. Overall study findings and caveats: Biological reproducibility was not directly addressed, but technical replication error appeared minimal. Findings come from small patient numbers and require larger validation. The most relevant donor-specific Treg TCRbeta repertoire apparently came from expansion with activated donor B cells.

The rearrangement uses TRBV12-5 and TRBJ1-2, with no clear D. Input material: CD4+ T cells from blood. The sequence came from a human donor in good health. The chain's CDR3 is CASGLVEGAFYGYTF. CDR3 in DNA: TGTGCTAGTGGTTTGGTAGAAGGCGCTTTCTATGGCTACACCTTC.